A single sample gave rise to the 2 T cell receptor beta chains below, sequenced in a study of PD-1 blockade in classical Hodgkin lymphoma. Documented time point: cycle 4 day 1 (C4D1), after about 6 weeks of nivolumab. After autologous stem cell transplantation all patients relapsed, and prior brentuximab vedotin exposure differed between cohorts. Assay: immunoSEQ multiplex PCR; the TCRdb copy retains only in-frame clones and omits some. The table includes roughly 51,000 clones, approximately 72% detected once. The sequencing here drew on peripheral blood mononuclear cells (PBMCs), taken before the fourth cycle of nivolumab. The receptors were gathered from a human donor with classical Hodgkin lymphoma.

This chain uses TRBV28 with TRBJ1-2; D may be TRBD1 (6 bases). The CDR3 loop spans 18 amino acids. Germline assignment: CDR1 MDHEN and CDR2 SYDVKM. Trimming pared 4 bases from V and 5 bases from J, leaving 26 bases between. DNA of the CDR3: TGTGCCAGCAGTTCAGCAGGACAGTCCTCAAGTAATTTATATGGCTACACCTTC. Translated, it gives CASSSAGQSSSNLYGYTF.

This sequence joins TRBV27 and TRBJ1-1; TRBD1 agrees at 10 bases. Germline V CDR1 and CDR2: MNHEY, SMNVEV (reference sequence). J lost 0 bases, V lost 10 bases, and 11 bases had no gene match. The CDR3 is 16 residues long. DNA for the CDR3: TGTGCCATCCCCGGGACAGGGGACTTCATGAACACTGAAGCTTTCTTT. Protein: CAIPGTGDFMNTEAFF.